This T cell receptor (beta chain) is from a study of technical replicates of blood from a few donors (dated by TCRdb to 2017 to 2019). V was cut back by 2 bases and J by 7 bases, leaving a gap of 14 bases between them. CDR1 and CDR2 were assigned from the germline V gene as SGHTA and FQGTGA. CDR3 length: 15 amino acids, cysteine to phenylalanine. Of the read, only the CDR3 DNA is kept; its 45 bases are in frame from base 1. Concerning this clone: It has no known antigen specificity. Base qualities were left out, and no much larger clone turns up one base away.

The method behind the library was the immunoSEQ multiplex PCR assay. What TCRdb holds here is the immuneACCESS table cut down to in-frame rearrangements. Part of the clones is not present; checked against another copy, under half of the missing clones reflect an unresolved V gene, and the others are unexplained. Here the sample has under 90,000 clones; nearly 98% occur a single time. The top ten clones comprise over 0.13% of the sample. Sequences were obtained from T cells isolated from PBMCs. The clonotype comes from a human donor in good health. Rearrangement joined TRBV7-3 to TRBJ1-4; TRBD1 could be the D gene, as 6 bases match. The CDR3 in this case is CASSLYHREGEKLFF. The nucleotide sequence is TGTGCCAGCAGCTTATATCACAGGGAAGGTGAAAAACTGTTTTTT.